This entry lists 11 T cell receptor beta chains sequenced from one sample in a study of T cell clones after liver transplantation. The method was immunoSEQ multiplex PCR; TCRdb's version includes in-frame clones alone and lacks a portion of them. The sample holds some 45,000 clones; 85% to 90% are singletons and the top ten take less than 2.5%. The source was CD4+ T cells from blood, collected 24 months after liver transplant. These receptors all stem from a human patient who received a liver transplant. Part of the T cells may come from the graft donor.

The J gene is TRBJ1-2, the V gene TRBV30; no definite D call. The CDR3 has 13 residues. The germline CDR1 and CDR2 sequences are GTSNPN and SVGIG (reference sequence). Trimming took 6 bases from V and 2 from J, leaving 13 bases between them. CDR3 nucleotide sequence: TGTGCCTGTCCGAATACCTTGAACTATGGCTACACCTTC. It yields the protein CACPNTLNYGYTF.

The gene calls are TRBV5-1 and TRBJ2-3, with 9 bases aligning to TRBD2. Germline CDR1 SGHRS, CDR2 YFSETQ. This CDR3 contains 13 residues. V trimming: 4 bases; J trimming: 12 bases; junction bases outside the gene matches: 9. The CDR3 reads CASSPKTSGPQYF. The DNA of the CDR3 is TGCGCCAGCAGCCCAAAAACTAGCGGGCCCCAGTATTTT.

The chain uses TRBV27 and TRBJ2-1; 14 bases fit TRBD2. V dropped 3 bases and J dropped 6; count of bases not matched to a gene: 1. Germline values: CDR1 MNHEY, CDR2 SMNVEV (reference sequence). The CDR3 is 15 residues long. The CDR3 bases are TGTGCCAGCAGTTTCGGGACTAGCGGGAGCAATGAGCAGTTCTTC. Protein sequence: CASSFGTSGSNEQFF.

A few counts support this clone. The DNA of the CDR3 is TGTGCCAGCAGCTTATTTGGAGCGGGCCGAATTTTGGATGAGCAGTTCTTC. It encodes CASSLFGAGRILDEQFF. The V gene is TRBV7-8, the J gene TRBJ2-1, with D maybe TRBD2 (6 bases). Germline CDR1 reads SGHVS; CDR2 reads FQNEAQ. This CDR3 spans 17 amino acids. Trimming removed 2 bases at V and 8 bases at J, with 22 bases between.

CDR3 sequence reads: CASRDTTYEQYF. The CDR3 DNA sequence: TGTGCCAGCCGGGACACCACCTACGAGCAGTACTTC. The chain joins TRBV6-6 to TRBJ2-7, with D perhaps TRBD1 (6 bases). The V gene's germline CDR1 is MNHNY and CDR2 SVGAGI (reference sequence). Trimming took 8 bases from V and 2 from J, leaving 10 bases between them. CDR3 size: 12 residues.

The chain combines TRBV30 with TRBJ1-1, with D uncertain. This CDR3 has 15 amino acids. Trimming stripped 0 bases from V and 1 base from J, with 12 bases between. CDR1 is GTSNPN and CDR2 is SVGIG in the germline V gene (reference sequence). CDR3 in amino acids: CAWSVYTGGNTEAFF. CDR3 bases: TGTGCCTGGAGTGTATATACGGGAGGGAACACTGAAGCTTTCTTT.

The chain recombines TRBV5-1 with TRBJ2-5; D gene uncertain. Trimming stripped 5 bases from V and 2 bases from J, with 10 bases between. Looked up from germline, CDR1 is SGHRS and CDR2 is YFSETQ. The CDR3 totals 13 residues. The CDR3: CASSHTGQETQYF. The CDR3 region has the DNA TGCGCCAGCAGTCATACTGGTCAAGAGACCCAGTACTTC.

This clone has only one observation. The V call is TRBV2, the J call TRBJ2-1; a weak D match, TRBD2 (5 bases). The CDR3 has 17 residues. The V gene's germline CDR1 is SNHLY and CDR2 FYNNEI. V was trimmed by 2 bases and J by 1 base, leaving 15 bases between them. The DNA for the CDR3 is TGTGCCAGCAGTGAAAATAGAGGGCTGCTATCCTACAATGAGCAGTTCTTC. Protein: CASSENRGLLSYNEQFF.

The genes are TRBV6-1 and TRBJ1-2; 10 nucleotides agree with TRBD1. CDR1 and CDR2 from the germline V gene are MNHNS and SASEGT. This CDR3 has 14 residues. With V trimmed by 5 bases and J by 8 bases, 8 bases remained unmatched. The CDR3 DNA reads TGTGCCAGCAGTCGGGGGGGACAGGGGTACGGCTACACCTTC. The encoded protein is CASSRGGQGYGYTF.

The chain recombines TRBV19 with TRBJ1-5, with TRBD1 identical over 9 bases. V lost 7 bases, J lost 5 bases, and 6 bases stayed unmatched. Germline CDR1 reads LNHDA; CDR2 reads SQIVND (reference sequence). The CDR3 length is 14 residues. The CDR3 protein is CASKGQGQDQPQHF. In nucleotides, the CDR3 is TGTGCCAGTAAAGGACAGGGGCAAGATCAGCCCCAGCATTTT.

V is TRBV5-6 and J is TRBJ2-1; TRBD1 matches at 11 bases. Germline V gene sequence: CDR1 SGHDT, CDR2 YYEEEE. Unmatched junction bases numbered 6, after V lost 4 bases and J lost 6 bases. The CDR3 runs to 15 residues. CDR3 loop: CASSPGQGVGNEQFF. For the CDR3, the DNA is TGTGCCAGCAGCCCGGGACAGGGGGTCGGCAATGAGCAGTTCTTC.